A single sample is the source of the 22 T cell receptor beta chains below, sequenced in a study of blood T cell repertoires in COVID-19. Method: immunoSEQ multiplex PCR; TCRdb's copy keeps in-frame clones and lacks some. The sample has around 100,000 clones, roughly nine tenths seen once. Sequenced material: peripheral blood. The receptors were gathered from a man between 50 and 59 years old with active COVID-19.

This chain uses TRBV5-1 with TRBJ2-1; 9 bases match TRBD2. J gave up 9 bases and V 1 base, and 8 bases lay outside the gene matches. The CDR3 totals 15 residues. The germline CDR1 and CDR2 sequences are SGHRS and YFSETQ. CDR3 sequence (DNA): TGCGCCAGCAGCTTGAGCGGGAGGCGAGGTGGTGAGCAGTTCTTC. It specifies CASSLSGRRGGEQFF.

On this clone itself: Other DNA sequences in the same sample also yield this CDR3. CDR3 region: CASSYSRTGGGYGYTF. Written as DNA, the CDR3 is TGTGCCAGCAGTTACTCGAGGACAGGGGGCGGCTATGGCTACACCTTC. This rearrangement joins TRBV6-5 to TRBJ1-2; 11 bases agree with TRBD1. V was pared by 0 bases and J by 4 bases, with 4 bases of the junction left unmatched. The CDR3 is 16 amino acids. Germline CDR1 is MNHEY and CDR2 is SVGAGI.

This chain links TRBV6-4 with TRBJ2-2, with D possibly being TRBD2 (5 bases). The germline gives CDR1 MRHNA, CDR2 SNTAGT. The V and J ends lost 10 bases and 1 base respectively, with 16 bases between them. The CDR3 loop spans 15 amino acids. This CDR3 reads CATRSGFGNTGELFF. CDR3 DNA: TGTGCCACCCGGTCGGGGTTTGGGAACACCGGGGAGCTGTTTTTT.

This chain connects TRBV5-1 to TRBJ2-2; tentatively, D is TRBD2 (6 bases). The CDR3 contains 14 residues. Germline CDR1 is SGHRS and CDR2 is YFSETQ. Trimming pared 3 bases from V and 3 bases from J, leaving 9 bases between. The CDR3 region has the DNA TGCGCCAGCAGCTCCGGGAGTGACACCGGGGAGCTGTTTTTT. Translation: CASSSGSDTGELFF. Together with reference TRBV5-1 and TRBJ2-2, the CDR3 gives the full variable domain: KAGVTQTPRYLIKTRGQQVTLSCSPISGHRSVSWYQQTPGQGLQFLFEYFSETQRNKGNFPGRFSGRQFSNSRSEMNVSTLELGDSALYLCASSSGSDTGELFFGEGSRLTVL.

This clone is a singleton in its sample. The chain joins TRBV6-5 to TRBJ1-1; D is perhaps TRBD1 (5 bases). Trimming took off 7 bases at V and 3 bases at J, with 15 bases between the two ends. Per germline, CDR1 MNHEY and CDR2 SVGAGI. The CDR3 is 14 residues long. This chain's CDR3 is CASKVRGGDTEAFF. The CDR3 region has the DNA TGTGCCAGCAAGGTTCGGGGGGGGGACACTGAAGCTTTCTTT.

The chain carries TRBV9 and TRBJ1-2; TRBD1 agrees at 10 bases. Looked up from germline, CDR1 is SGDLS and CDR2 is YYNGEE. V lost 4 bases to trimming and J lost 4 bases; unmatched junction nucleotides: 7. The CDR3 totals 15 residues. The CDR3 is CASSLDRGLSYGYTF. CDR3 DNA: TGTGCCAGCAGCCTAGACAGGGGGCTTAGCTATGGCTACACCTTC. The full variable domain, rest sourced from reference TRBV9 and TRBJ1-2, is DSGVTQTPKHLITATGQRVTLRCSPRSGDLSVYWYQQSLDQGLQFLIQYYNGEERAKGNILERFSAQQFPDLHSELNLSSLELGDSALYFCASSLDRGLSYGYTFGSGTRLTVV.

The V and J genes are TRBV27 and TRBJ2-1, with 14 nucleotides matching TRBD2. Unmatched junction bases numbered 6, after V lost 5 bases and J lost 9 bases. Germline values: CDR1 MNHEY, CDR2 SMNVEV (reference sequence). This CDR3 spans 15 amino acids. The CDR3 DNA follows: TGTGCCAGCAGTCAGGGGACTAGCGGGAGATCTGAGCAGTTCTTC. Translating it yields CASSQGTSGRSEQFF.

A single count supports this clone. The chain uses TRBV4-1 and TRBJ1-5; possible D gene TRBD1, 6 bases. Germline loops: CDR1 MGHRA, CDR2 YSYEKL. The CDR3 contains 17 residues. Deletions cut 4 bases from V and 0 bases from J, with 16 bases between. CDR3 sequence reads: CASSPREGGYSNQPQHF. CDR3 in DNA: TGCGCCAGCAGCCCGAGGGAGGGGGGCTATAGCAATCAGCCCCAGCATTTT.

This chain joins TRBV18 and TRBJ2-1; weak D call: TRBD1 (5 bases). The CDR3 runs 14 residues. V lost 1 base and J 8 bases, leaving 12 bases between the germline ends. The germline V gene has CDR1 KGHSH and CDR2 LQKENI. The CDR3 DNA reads TGTGCCAGCTCACCACTGCAGGGTAGGGATGAGCAGTTCTTC. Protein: CASSPLQGRDEQFF.

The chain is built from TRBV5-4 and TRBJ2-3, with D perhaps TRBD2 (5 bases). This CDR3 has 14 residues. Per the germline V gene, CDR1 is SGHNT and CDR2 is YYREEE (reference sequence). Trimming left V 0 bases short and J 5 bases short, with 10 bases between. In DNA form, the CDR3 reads TGTGCCAGCAGCTTGGCGCTAGCACGAGATACGCAGTATTTT. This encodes CASSLALARDTQYF.

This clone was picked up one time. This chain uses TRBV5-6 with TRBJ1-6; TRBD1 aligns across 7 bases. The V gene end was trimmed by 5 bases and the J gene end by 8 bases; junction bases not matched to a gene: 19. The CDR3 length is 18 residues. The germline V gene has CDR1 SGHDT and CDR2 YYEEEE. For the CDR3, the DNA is TGTGCCAGCAGTCAGGCGGGGGGACGGGACAGTCTATATTCACCCCTCCACTTT. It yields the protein CASSQAGGRDSLYSPLHF.

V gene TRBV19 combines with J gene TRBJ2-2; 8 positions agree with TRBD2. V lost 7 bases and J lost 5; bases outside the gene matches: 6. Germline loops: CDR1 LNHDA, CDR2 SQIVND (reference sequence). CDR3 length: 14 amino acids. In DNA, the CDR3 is TGTGCCAGTAAATCCAGCGGGGGAACCGGGGAGCTGTTTTTT. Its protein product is CASKSSGGTGELFF.

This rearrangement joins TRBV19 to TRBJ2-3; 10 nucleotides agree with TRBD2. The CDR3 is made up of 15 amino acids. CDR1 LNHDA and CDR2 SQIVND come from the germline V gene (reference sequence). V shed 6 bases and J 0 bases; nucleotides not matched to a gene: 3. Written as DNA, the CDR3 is TGTGCCAGTAGACGGACTAGCGGAAGCACAGATACGCAGTATTTT. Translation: CASRRTSGSTDTQYF. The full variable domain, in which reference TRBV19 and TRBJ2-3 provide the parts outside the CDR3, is DGGITQSPKYLFRKEGQNVTLSCEQNLNHDAMYWYRQDPGQGLRLIYYSQIVNDFQKGDIAEGYSVSREKKESFPLTVTSAQKNPTAFYLCASRRTSGSTDTQYFGPGTRLTVL.

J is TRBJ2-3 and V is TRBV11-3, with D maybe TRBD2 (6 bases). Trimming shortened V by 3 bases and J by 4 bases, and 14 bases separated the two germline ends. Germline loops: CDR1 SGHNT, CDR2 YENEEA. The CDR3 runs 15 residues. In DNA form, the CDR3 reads TGTGCCAGCAGCTTTGGGGGGAGTTCCTCAGATACGCAGTATTTT. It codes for CASSFGGSSSDTQYF.

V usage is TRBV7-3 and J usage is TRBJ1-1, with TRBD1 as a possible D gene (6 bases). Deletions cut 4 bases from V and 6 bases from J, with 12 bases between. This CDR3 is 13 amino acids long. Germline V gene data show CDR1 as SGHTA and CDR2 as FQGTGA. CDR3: CASSSQQGSEAFF. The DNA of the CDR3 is TGTGCCAGCAGCTCACAACAGGGTTCTGAAGCTTTCTTT. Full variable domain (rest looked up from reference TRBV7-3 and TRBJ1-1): GAGVSQTPSNKVTEKGKYVELRCDPISGHTALYWYRQSLGQGPEFLIYFQGTGAADDSGLPNDRFFAVRPEGSVSTLKIQRTERGDSAVYLCASSSQQGSEAFFGQGTRLTVV.

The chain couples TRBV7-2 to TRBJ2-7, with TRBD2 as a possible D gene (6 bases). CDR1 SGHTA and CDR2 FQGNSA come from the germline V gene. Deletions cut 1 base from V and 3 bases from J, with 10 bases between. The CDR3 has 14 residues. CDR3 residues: CASSLGAGIYEQYF. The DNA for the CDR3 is TGTGCCAGCAGCTTAGGTGCGGGGATCTACGAGCAGTACTTC.

The CDR3 sequence is CASSQLGRGSYNEQFF. In DNA, the CDR3 is TGTGCCAGCAGCCAGTTGGGCAGGGGCTCCTACAATGAGCAGTTCTTC. This chain joins TRBV7-8 and TRBJ2-1; perhaps TRBD1 as D (6 bases). Trimming shortened V by 5 bases and J by 0 bases, and 14 bases separated the two germline ends. The CDR3 loop spans 16 amino acids. Germline assignment: CDR1 SGHVS and CDR2 FQNEAQ.

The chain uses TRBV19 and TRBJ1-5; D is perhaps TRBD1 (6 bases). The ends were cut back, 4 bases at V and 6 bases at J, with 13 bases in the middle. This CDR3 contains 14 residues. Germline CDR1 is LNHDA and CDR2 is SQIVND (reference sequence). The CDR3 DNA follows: TGTGCCAGTAGTAGTGGACAGTTGACTCAGCCCCAGCATTTT. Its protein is CASSSGQLTQPQHF.

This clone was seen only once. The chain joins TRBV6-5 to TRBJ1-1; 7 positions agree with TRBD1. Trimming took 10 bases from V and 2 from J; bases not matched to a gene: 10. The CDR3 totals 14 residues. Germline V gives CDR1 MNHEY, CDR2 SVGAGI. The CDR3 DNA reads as TGTGCCACGAGACAGGGCTCGGTTAACACTGAAGCTTTCTTT. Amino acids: CATRQGSVNTEAFF.

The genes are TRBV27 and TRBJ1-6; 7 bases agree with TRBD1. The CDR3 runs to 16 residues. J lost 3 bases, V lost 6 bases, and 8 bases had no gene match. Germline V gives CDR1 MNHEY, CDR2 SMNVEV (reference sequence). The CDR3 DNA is TGTGCCAGCAGGCAGGGGGGCGCCTACTATAATTCACCCCTCCACTTT. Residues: CASRQGGAYYNSPLHF.

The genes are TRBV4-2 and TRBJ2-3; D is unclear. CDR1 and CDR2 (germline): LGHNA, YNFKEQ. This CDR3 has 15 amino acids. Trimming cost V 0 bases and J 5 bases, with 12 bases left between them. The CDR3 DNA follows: TGTGCCAGCAGCCAAGACAATCTCATCGGAGATACGCAGTATTTT. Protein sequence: CASSQDNLIGDTQYF.

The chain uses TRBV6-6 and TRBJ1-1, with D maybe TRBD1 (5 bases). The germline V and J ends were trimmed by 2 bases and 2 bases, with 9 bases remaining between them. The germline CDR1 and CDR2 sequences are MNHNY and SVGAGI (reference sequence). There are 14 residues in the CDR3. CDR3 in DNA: TGTGCCAGCAGTTACAGGACATCTAACACTGAAGCTTTCTTT. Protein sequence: CASSYRTSNTEAFF.